This TCR beta chain was recorded in a study of PD-1 blockade in mismatch repair-deficient tumors. Libraries were prepared by immunoSEQ multiplex PCR; TCRdb keeps only in-frame clonotypes and omits some of them. Of 90,000 to 120,000 clones listed, approximately 80% are singletons. Trimming cost V 5 bases and J 2 bases; bases outside gene matches: 3. Per the germline V gene, CDR1 is MNHEY and CDR2 is SVGAGI. This CDR3 has 14 residues. This clone was detected once. J is TRBJ2-7 and V is TRBV6-5; 10 positions agree with TRBD2. Source: peripheral blood, taken approximately 35 weeks after starting pembrolizumab. This receptor was taken from an adult with mismatch repair-deficient cancer. The CDR3 sequence is CASSRTSGTYEQYF. As DNA, the CDR3 is TGTGCCAGCAGTCGGACTAGCGGAACCTACGAGCAGTACTTC.